These T cell receptor beta chains were read from a single sample in a study of cytomegalovirus exposure and HLA in healthy donors. Repertoires were generated with immunoSEQ multiplex PCR, while TCRdb's copy carries only in-frame clones and drops some. Found here are around 160,000 clones, roughly 84% of them singletons; the top ten hold under 2%. Source material: PBMCs. The source of these receptors is a woman aged 18-29 years in good health and CMV-seronegative. CDR3s include the opening cysteine and the closing phenylalanine or tryptophan. D genes are given only for firm matches. Clone size appears in some rows only: once, few, many, or a class for an expanded clone.

>TRBV6-5|-|-|13|TRBJ2-7
TGTGCCAGCAGTTACTCGGGTGGGCTTGAGCAGTACTTC
CASSYSGGLEQYF
>TRBV19|-|TRBD1|18|TRBJ1-5
TGTGCCAGTAGTCCGAGGCATCAGGGGGCCCTATTCGTTCTGCCCCAGCATTTT
CASSPRHQGALFVLPQHF
>TRBV19|-|-|13|TRBJ2-1
TGTGCCAGTAGCGGGGGGCCCAGCCTCGGGCAGTTCTTC
CASSGGPSLGQFF
>TRBV6-4|-|TRBD1|19|TRBJ2-3
TGTGCCAGCAGGGACCATACCCCTCCCTACAGGGGATTGGCAGATACGCAGTATTTT
CASRDHTPPYRGLADTQYF
>TRBV5-5|-|TRBD1|17|TRBJ1-5
TGTGCCAGCAGCGTGTCAAATCCGGACAGGGGCTCTCAGCCCCAGCATTTT
CASSVSNPDRGSQPQHF
>TRBV6-6|-|TRBD1|16|TRBJ2-1
TGTGCCAGCAGAACTCCTGGACAGGGGTCGGGGAATGAGCAGTTCTTC
CASRTPGQGSGNEQFF
>TRBV6-6|once|-|14|TRBJ1-5
TGTGCCAGCAGTTACTCAACATACAATCAGCCCCAGCATTTT
CASSYSTYNQPQHF
>TRBV11-3|-|TRBD1|15|TRBJ1-2
TGTGCCAGCAGCCCAGGGACAGGAACTAACTATGGCTACACCTTC
CASSPGTGTNYGYTF
>TRBV10-3|-|-|16|TRBJ2-4
TGTGCCATCAGTGAGTCGGCAGCGCTAGCCAAAAACATTCAGTACTTC
CAISESAALAKNIQYF
>TRBV7-2|-|-|13|TRBJ1-2
TGTGCCAGCAGCTCCCGGGGGGCAGGCCGCTACACCTTC
CASSSRGAGRYTF
>TRBV6-1|-|TRBD1|13|TRBJ2-3
TGTGCCAGCGAAACAGGGGGCACAGATACGCAGTATTTT
CASETGGTDTQYF
>TRBV25-1|few|-|18|TRBJ1-1
TGTGCCAGCAGCGCCCACAAGGGGGGGCGTTCCTTTAACACTGAAGCTTTCTTT
CASSAHKGGRSFNTEAFF
>TRBV28|-|-|18|TRBJ1-1
TGTGCCAGCAGTTATCAGGCGGGGCGGAGTATTATTTGGACTGAAGCTTTCTTT
CASSYQAGRSIIWTEAFF
>TRBV9|-|TRBD2|16|TRBJ2-3
TGTGCCAGCAGCGTAGCGGGGACTAGCGTCACAGATACGCAGTATTTT
CASSVAGTSVTDTQYF
>TRBV5-4|-|TRBD2|16|TRBJ2-2
TGTGCCAGCAGCTTTAAGCGGGGGTCGAACACCGGGGAGCTGTTTTTT
CASSFKRGSNTGELFF
>TRBV7-9|-|-|12|TRBJ1-2
TGTGCCAGCAGCGCTCCAGGGTTTGGCTACACCTTC
CASSAPGFGYTF